This TCR beta chain originates from a study of cytomegalovirus exposure and HLA in healthy donors. Findings and caveats of the study: Later on, a genetic analysis was performed. It linked a missense variant in DCLRE1C with V- and J-gene trimming of TCR beta. It was reported that TCR beta sequences correctly inferred the HLA-A and HLA-B alleles for most subjects. Previously analyzed data showed that most TCR beta V segments were productive at a frequency of about 87% or about 30%.

CDR3 length: 15 residues. V was pared by 8 bases and J by 0 bases, with 8 bases of the junction left unmatched. Germline loops: CDR1 MNHNS, CDR2 SASEGT. On this clone itself: The antigen remains unidentified.

PCR amplification relied on 60 Vbeta primers (plus 13 Jbeta primers). The protocol was immunoSEQ multiplex PCR, while the TCRdb copy is restricted to in-frame clones and leaves out a portion. The top ten hold about 3% of the sample, which has approximately 160,000 clones, over 60% seen once. The specimen sequenced was PBMCs. The chain has TRBV6-1 and TRBJ2-7; 9 bases map to TRBD1. This receptor was taken from a woman aged 25 to 39 in good health and CMV-seropositive. As DNA, the CDR3 is TGTGCCAGCGCAACCGGGACAGGGATCTCCTACGAGCAGTACTTC. This sequence encodes CASATGTGISYEQYF.